The TCR beta chain under discussion was sequenced for a study of blood T cell repertoires in COVID-19. Study information: Samples came from the United States, Italy and Spain, spanning acute and convalescent COVID-19. The cDNA or gDNA used as material had been derived from T cells, B-cell-depleted T cells, or PBMCs.

Seattle patients were enrolled during active infection and followed longitudinally. In the authors' methods: Nucleated cell number was recorded as an estimate derived from reference gene primer amplification. The method was immunoSEQ multiplex PCR; TCRdb's version includes in-frame clones alone and lacks a portion of them. The D gene and trimming were derived from the DNA, and the V and J assignments and clone size from that table. The sample comprises approximately 500,000 clones, 85% to 90% of which are singletons, and 7.8% rests with the top ten. This clonotype was sampled from a woman aged 50 to 65 with COVID-19, enrolled during active disease. Sequenced material: peripheral blood.

CDR3 protein: CASSWTPAGLNTEAFF. The CDR3 DNA sequence: TGTGCCAGCAGCTGGACCCCGGCGGGTCTGAACACTGAAGCTTTCTTT. The V gene is TRBV5-6, the J gene TRBJ1-1; D not certain. The CDR3 is 16 residues long. Germline V CDR1 and CDR2: SGHDT, YYEEEE. V was trimmed by 3 bases and J by 0 bases, leaving 15 bases between them.